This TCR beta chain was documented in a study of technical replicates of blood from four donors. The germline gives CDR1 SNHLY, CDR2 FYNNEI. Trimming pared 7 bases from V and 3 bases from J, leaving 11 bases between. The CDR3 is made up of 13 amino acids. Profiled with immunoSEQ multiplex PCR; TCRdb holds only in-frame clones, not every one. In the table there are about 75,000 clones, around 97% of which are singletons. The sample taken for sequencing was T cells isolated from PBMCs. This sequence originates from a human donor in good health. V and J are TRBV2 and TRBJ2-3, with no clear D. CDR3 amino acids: CASTGSLTDTQYF. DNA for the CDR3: TGTGCCAGCACGGGTAGCCTTACAGATACGCAGTATTTT.